This T cell receptor beta chain derives from a study of shared clonotypes between healthy human individuals. Study overall: Each donor's CD4 naive and CD4 memory cells filled three plates apiece, CD8 naive two, and CD8 memory one. Findings of the study overall: Larger estimated richness was generally recorded for naive subsets relative to memory subsets. Only blood was sampled, and tissue TCR repertoires likely differ from blood ones.

Comments on this clone: Its antigen remains unidentified.

Assay: immunoSEQ multiplex PCR; the TCRdb copy retains only in-frame clones and omits some. The sample holds some 1.4 million clones, about 96% seen once. Naive CD45RA+ and memory CD45RA-negative subsets were split from CD4+ cells. This CDR3 has 14 amino acids. Germline V gives CDR1 SGHAT, CDR2 FQNNGV. Trimming pared 4 bases from V and 7 bases from J, leaving 16 bases between. The source of this sequence is a man aged 30 to 39 in good health. The genes are TRBV11-2 and TRBJ2-5; D ambiguous. The sample comprised naive CD4+ T cells sorted from blood. Subset reported: CD45RA+ positively selected. The CDR3 coding sequence is TGTGCCAGCAGCTCCCCTGCAATCCTTGGGACCCAGTACTTC. It specifies CASSSPAILGTQYF.